This T cell receptor (beta chain) was captured by sequencing in a study of shared clonotypes between healthy human individuals. Study-wide points: Expectations were that clonotype sharing among donors would be affected by sequencing depth. Sorted-subset samples were not fully sequenced, rarefaction indicated. Tissue TCR repertoires likely differ from these blood-only repertoires.

Repertoires were generated with immunoSEQ multiplex PCR, while TCRdb's copy carries only in-frame clones and drops some. The sample lists hundreds of thousands of clones, about 95% occurring once. Naive CD8 isolation took CD45RO-negative cells positively selected for CCR7 and excluded terminally differentiated effector memory CD45RA+ cells. This clone appeared a single time. What it binds is unknown. This TCR came from a woman in her twenties or thirties in good health. Sequenced: naive CD8+ T cells sorted from blood.

This chain's CDR3 is CASSLNRGISYEQYF. Here the CDR3 DNA reads TGTGCCAGCAGCTTGAACAGGGGTATCTCCTACGAGCAGTACTTC. The gene calls are TRBV5-8 and TRBJ2-7, with TRBD1 matching 7 bases. The trim removed 1 base at V and 0 bases at J, leaving 4 bases unmatched. The CDR3 loop spans 15 amino acids. Germline V lookup: CDR1 SGHTS, CDR2 YDEGEE.